The next 2 T cell receptor beta chains were all read from a single sample in a study of blood T cell repertoires in COVID-19 (dated by TCRdb to 2018 to 2020). The library came from the immunoSEQ multiplex PCR assay. The immuneACCESS repertoire file appears here via TCRdb, limited to in-frame rearrangements. These files lack a portion of the clones; in checked studies, under half of the deficit traces to unresolved V genes, and the cause of the others is not known. In this sample the table shows more than 200,000 clones, approximately 83% of which occur a single time. The top ten clones comprise roughly 2.5% of the sample. Sequencing was performed on peripheral blood. The receptors come from a woman between 40 and 55 years old with active or convalescent COVID-19.

The chain combines TRBV28 with TRBJ1-3, with TRBD1 identical over 7 bases. This CDR3 spans 15 amino acids. Trimming removed 5 bases from V and 5 bases from J; junction bases left unmatched: 9. Germline assignment: CDR1 MDHEN and CDR2 SYDVKM. The CDR3 region has the DNA TGTGCCAGCAGTCGGAGACAGGGTGGGAGAAACACCATATATTTT. It translates to CASSRRQGGRNTIYF.

The chain links TRBV12-3 or TRBV12-4 to TRBJ2-1; D uncertain. This CDR3 has 12 amino acids. V lost 4 bases, J lost 12 bases, and 13 bases lay in between. The CDR3 protein is CASSYVPPGQFF. CDR3 nucleotides: TGTGCCAGCAGTTACGTTCCCCCCGGGCAGTTCTTC.